The subject of this entry is one T cell receptor beta chain. In germline, CDR1 is ENHRY, CDR2 SYGVKD. V was shortened by 7 bases and J by 1 base, with 10 bases between the two germline ends. CDR3 size: 13 residues. Participants were aged about 18 to 95 years, lived in 24 US areas, and enrolled virtually. This entry is derived from a study of blood T cell repertoires in COVID-19. Overall study: The United States, Italy and Spain were the sources of the acute and convalescent COVID-19 samples. T cells, B-cell-depleted T cells, or PBMCs provided the cDNA or gDNA that served as material.

In the original processing: Counts of nucleated cells, estimated from reference gene primer amplification, were obtained. Method: immunoSEQ multiplex PCR; TCRdb's copy keeps in-frame clones and lacks some. V and J calls and clone size are as listed in that table; D and trimming were resolved from the DNA. In the table there are about 440,000 clones, 87% of which are singletons. The sequencing input was PBMCs or T cells enriched from blood (not recorded which). This chain links TRBV10-3 with TRBJ1-1; D call uncertain. The clonotype comes from a woman aged 18-29 years with acute COVID-19. The CDR3 DNA sequence: TGTGCCATCAAAGGCGCGGGGAACACTGAAGCTTTCTTT. This gives the protein CAIKGAGNTEAFF.